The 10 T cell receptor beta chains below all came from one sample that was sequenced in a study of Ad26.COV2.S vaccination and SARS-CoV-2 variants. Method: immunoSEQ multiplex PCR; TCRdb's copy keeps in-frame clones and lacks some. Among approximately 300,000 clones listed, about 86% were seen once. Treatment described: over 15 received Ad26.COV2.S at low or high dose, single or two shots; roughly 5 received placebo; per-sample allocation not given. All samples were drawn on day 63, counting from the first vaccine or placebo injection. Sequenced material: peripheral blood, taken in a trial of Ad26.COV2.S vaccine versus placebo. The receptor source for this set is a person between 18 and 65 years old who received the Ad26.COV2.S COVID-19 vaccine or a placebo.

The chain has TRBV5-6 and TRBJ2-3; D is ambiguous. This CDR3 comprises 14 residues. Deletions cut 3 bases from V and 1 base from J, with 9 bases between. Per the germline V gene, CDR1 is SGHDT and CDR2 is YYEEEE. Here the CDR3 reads CASSSSAGTDTQYF. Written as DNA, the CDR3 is TGTGCCAGCAGCTCGTCCGCCGGCACAGATACGCAGTATTTT.

CDR3 amino acids: CAISLTGTANTGELFF. CDR3 nucleotides: TGTGCCATCAGTCTAACCGGGACAGCTAACACCGGGGAGCTGTTTTTT. The genes are TRBV10-3 and TRBJ2-2; 7 bases match TRBD1. With 5 bases clipped from V and 2 bases from J, the junction kept 8 bases outside the gene matches. CDR1 is ENHRY, CDR2 SYGVKD, per germline. The CDR3 runs 16 residues.

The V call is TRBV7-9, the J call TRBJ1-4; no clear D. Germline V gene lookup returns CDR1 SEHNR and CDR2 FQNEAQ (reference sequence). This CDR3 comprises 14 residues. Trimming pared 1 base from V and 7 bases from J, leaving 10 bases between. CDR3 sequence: CASSLGQVGEKLFF. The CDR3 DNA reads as TGTGCCAGCAGCTTAGGTCAGGTTGGTGAAAAACTGTTTTTT.

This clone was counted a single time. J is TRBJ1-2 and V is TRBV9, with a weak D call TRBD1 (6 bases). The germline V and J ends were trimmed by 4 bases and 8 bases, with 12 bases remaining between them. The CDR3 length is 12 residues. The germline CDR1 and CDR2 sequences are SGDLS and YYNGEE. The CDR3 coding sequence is TGTGCCAGCAGCCCACAGGGCAGGGGCTACACCTTC. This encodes CASSPQGRGYTF.

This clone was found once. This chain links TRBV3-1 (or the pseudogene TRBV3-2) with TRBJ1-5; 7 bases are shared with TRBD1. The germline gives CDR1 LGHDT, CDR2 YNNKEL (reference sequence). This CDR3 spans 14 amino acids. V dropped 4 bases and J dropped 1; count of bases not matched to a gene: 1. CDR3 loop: CASSLGQSNQPQHF. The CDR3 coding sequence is TGTGCCAGCAGCCTGGGACAGAGCAATCAGCCCCAGCATTTT.

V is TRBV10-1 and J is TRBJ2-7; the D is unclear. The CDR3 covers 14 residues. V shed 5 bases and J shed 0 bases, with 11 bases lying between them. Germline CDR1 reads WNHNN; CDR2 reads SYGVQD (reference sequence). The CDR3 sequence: CASSRDRFSYEQYF. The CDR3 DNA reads TGCGCCAGCAGTAGAGACCGTTTCTCCTACGAGCAGTACTTC.

The CDR3 sequence is CASSYLGGVGGYTF. CDR3 coding DNA: TGTGCCAGCAGTTACTTGGGGGGGGTTGGTGGCTACACCTTC. V usage is TRBV6-5 and J usage is TRBJ1-2; tentatively, D is TRBD1 (5 bases). Germline V CDR1 and CDR2: MNHEY, SVGAGI. V was clipped by 1 base and J by 7 bases, with 13 bases between them. The CDR3 spans 14 residues.

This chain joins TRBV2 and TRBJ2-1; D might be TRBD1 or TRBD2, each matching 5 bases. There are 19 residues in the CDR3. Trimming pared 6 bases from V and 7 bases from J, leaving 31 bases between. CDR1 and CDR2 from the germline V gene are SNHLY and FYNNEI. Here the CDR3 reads CASRGPGRALNEMGNEQFF. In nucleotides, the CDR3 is TGTGCCAGCAGGGGCCCGGGGCGTGCCCTTAATGAGATGGGAAATGAGCAGTTCTTC.

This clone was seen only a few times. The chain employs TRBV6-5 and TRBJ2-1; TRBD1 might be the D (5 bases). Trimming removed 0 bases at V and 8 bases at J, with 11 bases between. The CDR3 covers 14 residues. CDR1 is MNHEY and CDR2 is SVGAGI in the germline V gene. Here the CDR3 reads CASSYSSQGDEQFF. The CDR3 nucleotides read TGTGCCAGCAGTTACTCGTCGCAAGGGGATGAGCAGTTCTTC.

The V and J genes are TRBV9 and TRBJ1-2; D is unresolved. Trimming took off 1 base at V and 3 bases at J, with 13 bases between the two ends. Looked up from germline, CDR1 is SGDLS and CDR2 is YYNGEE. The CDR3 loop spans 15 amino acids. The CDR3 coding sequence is TGTGCCAGCAGCGTACGTCCCTCGGCAGACTATGGCTACACCTTC. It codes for CASSVRPSADYGYTF.